The 10 T cell receptor beta chains below come from one sample, sequenced in a study of T cells in Graves' hyperthyroidism and ophthalmopathy. TCR beta CDR3 regions were amplified from RNA. HTBI primers drove first-round RT-PCR of the TCR CDR3. TCRdb analysed the multiplex PCR reads with MiXCR anew, one entry per CDR3 protein. This sample has fewer than 750,000 distinct CDR3 sequences, with roughly 15% found just once. What was sequenced was blood. Every receptor here comes from a woman between 45 and 65 years old with Graves' ophthalmopathy.

This clonotype was observed many times. J is TRBJ2-1 and V is TRBV6-2 or TRBV6-3; 12 bases map to TRBD2. This CDR3 comprises 18 residues. The trim removed 3 bases at V and 8 bases at J, leaving 14 bases unmatched. Per the germline V gene, CDR1 is MNHEY and CDR2 is SVGEGT. This CDR3 is CASSYNNAGLAGNDEQFF. The DNA of the CDR3 is TGTGCCAGCAGTTATAATAACGCCGGACTAGCGGGAAACGATGAGCAGTTCTTC.

CDR3 residues: CASSLTGNSEAFF. The CDR3 nucleotides read TGTGCCAGCAGTCTGACAGGGAATTCTGAAGCTTTCTTT. This sequence joins TRBV28 and TRBJ1-1; 7 nucleotides match TRBD1. Germline assignment: CDR1 MDHEN and CDR2 SYDVKM. The CDR3 is made up of 13 amino acids. V was clipped by 5 bases and J by 6 bases; unmatched bases: 6. Filled out from reference TRBV28 and TRBJ1-1, the complete variable domain reads DVKVTQSSRYLVKRTGEKVFLECVQDMDHENMFWYRQDPGLGLRLIYFSYDVKMKEKGDIPEGYSVSREKKERFSLILESASTNQTSMYLCASSLTGNSEAFFGQGTRLTVV.

This clonotype was observed many times. The rearrangement uses TRBV5-1 and TRBJ2-2; a possible D gene is TRBD1 (5 bases). The CDR3 totals 14 residues. Germline assignment: CDR1 SGHRS and CDR2 YFSETQ. Trimming removed 5 bases at V and 6 bases at J, with 14 bases between. The CDR3 bases are TGCGCCAGCAGTCCCCAGGGATTCTCCGGGGAGCTGTTTTTT. The encoded protein is CASSPQGFSGELFF.

There are many counts of this clonotype. The J gene is TRBJ2-7, the V gene TRBV11-2; D is tentatively TRBD1 or TRBD2 (6 bases each). The CDR3 is 15 residues long. Trimming removed 7 bases at V and 4 bases at J, with 20 bases between. The germline gives CDR1 SGHAT, CDR2 FQNNGV. CDR3 sequence: CASTLVSGAYYEQYF. The CDR3 region has the DNA TGTGCCAGCACCCTCGTATCGGGGGCCTATTACGAGCAGTACTTC.

This chain joins TRBV20-1 and TRBJ2-7, with 9 positions matching TRBD1. The CDR3 totals 15 residues. Germline V gene sequence: CDR1 DFQATT, CDR2 SNEGSKA (reference sequence). V was pared by 1 base and J by 6 bases, with 10 bases of the junction left unmatched. This CDR3 reads CSARGTGTGRIEQYF. The DNA of the CDR3 is TGCAGTGCTAGAGGCACCGGGACAGGGAGGATCGAGCAGTACTTC.

This clonotype has a count of ten or more. This chain connects TRBV12-3 or TRBV12-4 to TRBJ2-7; D uncertain. V was pared by 2 bases and J by 2 bases, with 19 bases between. The CDR3 is 17 amino acids. The CDR3: CASSLYSLAMATYEQYF. The CDR3 DNA follows: TGTGCCAGCAGTTTATATTCCCTGGCGATGGCAACCTACGAGCAGTACTTC.

J is TRBJ1-5 and V is TRBV20-1, with D perhaps TRBD1 (5 bases). The CDR3 has 16 residues. Trimming left V 2 bases short and J 4 bases short, with 18 bases between. Per germline, CDR1 DFQATT and CDR2 SNEGSKA (reference sequence). The CDR3 sequence: CSARMFQGMSNQPQHF. The CDR3 bases are TGCAGTGCTAGAATGTTCCAGGGAATGTCAAATCAGCCCCAGCATTTT.

Ten or more counts support this clonotype. The CDR3 region has the DNA TGCGCCAGCAGCCAAGATCGGGGAGGCGACTACGAGCAGTACTTC. It is translated as CASSQDRGGDYEQYF. The V gene is TRBV4-1, the J gene TRBJ2-7; weak D call: TRBD2 (6 bases). The V gene lost 0 bases and the J gene lost 3 bases, with 12 bases spanning the gap. The CDR3 loop spans 15 amino acids. CDR1 is MGHRA, CDR2 YSYEKL, per germline.

V is TRBV6-2 or TRBV6-3 and J is TRBJ2-1; D remains unclear. The CDR3 extends over 17 amino acids. Trimming removed 0 bases from V and 0 bases from J, with 12 bases in between. Germline V CDR1 and CDR2: MNHEY, SVGEGT. CDR3 coding DNA: TGTGCCAGCAGTTACTCGATCCTGATAAGCTCCTACAATGAGCAGTTCTTC. Protein: CASSYSILISSYNEQFF.

The sample holds many counts of this clonotype. The chain joins TRBV4-3 to TRBJ2-7; no firm D call. Germline CDR1 LGHNA, CDR2 YSLEER. V was clipped by 0 bases and J by 4 bases, with 19 bases between them. This CDR3 comprises 17 residues. Here the CDR3 reads CASSQDVVPGVVYEQYF. In nucleotides, the CDR3 is TGCGCCAGCAGCCAAGATGTGGTCCCCGGAGTAGTTTACGAGCAGTACTTC.